The clone carrying this T cell receptor beta chain was recorded a few times. Its antigen remains unidentified. The data belong to a study of cytomegalovirus exposure and HLA in healthy donors. Study-level background: For the approximately 420 genotyped donors, 75% to 90% fell within the Caucasian-associated ancestry cluster. Study-level points and caveats: Reportedly, a later analysis found an Asian-associated ancestry cluster had fewer N-insertions than the approximately 670-donor mean. A missense DCLRE1C variant was associated with V- and J-gene trimming of TCR beta chains in a later analysis, and an independent cohort replicated the association.

Looked up from germline, CDR1 is PRHDT and CDR2 is FYEKMQ (reference sequence). V dropped 4 bases and J dropped 6 bases, with 16 bases sitting between them. The CDR3 length is 14 residues. The PCR had 60 Vbeta and 13 Jbeta primers. Using immunoSEQ multiplex PCR, the repertoire was profiled, and TCRdb retains in-frame clones only, with some absent. The table lists 85,000 to 120,000 clones, roughly 70% of them singletons, with roughly 2.9% in the top ten. The receptor's source is a male donor in good health and CMV-seropositive. Specimen: PBMCs. This chain connects TRBV13 to TRBJ2-7; TRBD1 is a possible D gene (6 bases). CDR3 DNA: TGTGCCAGCAGCTCGCGGGCAGGGGAAGGCGAGCAGTACTTC. Its protein is CASSSRAGEGEQYF.